One and the same sample provided the 2 T cell receptor beta chains below, sequenced in a study of cytomegalovirus exposure and HLA in healthy donors. In the PCR, 60 Vbeta and 13 Jbeta primers were used. Profiling relied on immunoSEQ multiplex PCR, and the TCRdb table lists in-frame clones only, not all of them. This sample carries around 150,000 clones, about three quarters of them seen once, and the ten largest clones take about 1.9%. Sequenced sample: PBMCs. These receptors all come from a female donor in good health and CMV-seronegative.

The rearrangement joins TRBV2 to TRBJ2-5; perhaps TRBD1 as D (5 bases). The CDR3 is 14 amino acids. CDR1 and CDR2 (germline): SNHLY, FYNNEI. The ends were cut back, 2 bases at V and 5 bases at J, with 12 bases in the middle. CDR3 sequence: CASSENGAGETQYF. The CDR3 nucleotides read TGTGCCAGCAGTGAAAATGGGGCCGGGGAGACCCAGTACTTC.

This clone was detected a few times. This chain joins TRBV2 and TRBJ1-1; D unclear. The ends were cut back, 6 bases at V and 5 bases at J, with 16 bases in the middle. The CDR3 is 14 residues long. CDR1 is SNHLY and CDR2 is FYNNEI in the germline V gene. Here the CDR3 DNA reads TGTGCCAGCAGATTCAGAAGTGGCGGGACTGAAGCTTTCTTT. Its protein product is CASRFRSGGTEAFF.